Each of the 27 T cell receptor beta chains below was sequenced from the same sample in a study of Ad26.COV2.S vaccination and SARS-CoV-2 variants. Treatment given: roughly 20 received Ad26.COV2.S at low or high dose, single or two shots; about 5 received placebo; per-sample allocation not given. Sampling happened 63 days after the first vaccine or placebo injection. Clones were read by immunoSEQ multiplex PCR, and TCRdb kept only the in-frame ones, dropping some. The sample has approximately 460,000 clones; nearly 90% are singletons. The sample consisted of peripheral blood, taken in a trial of Ad26.COV2.S vaccine versus placebo. Source of these receptors: a person between 18 and 65 years old who received the Ad26.COV2.S COVID-19 vaccine or a placebo.

The chain employs TRBV18 and TRBJ2-7; 8 positions agree with TRBD1. In germline, CDR1 is KGHSH, CDR2 LQKENI. V shed 3 bases and J 3 bases; nucleotides not matched to a gene: 13. CDR3 length: 17 amino acids. CDR3 bases: TGTGCCAGCTCACCTACGGCACCCGGGACAGGAAACTACGAGCAGTACTTC. This codes for CASSPTAPGTGNYEQYF. The variable domain in full, with the rest retrieved from reference TRBV18 and TRBJ2-7, is NAGVMQNPRHLVRRRGQEARLRCSPMKGHSHVYWYRQLPEEGLKFMVYLQKENIIDESGMPKERFSAEFPKEGPSILRIQQVVRGDSAAYFCASSPTAPGTGNYEQYFGPGTRLTVT.

This clone appeared a single time. This chain links TRBV7-9 with TRBJ1-6; D ambiguous. Trimming stripped 5 bases from V and 2 bases from J, with 4 bases between. The CDR3 extends over 13 amino acids. Germline V gene sequence: CDR1 SEHNR, CDR2 FQNEAQ (reference sequence). The DNA for the CDR3 is TGTGCCAGCAGCATTACCTATAATTCACCCCTCCACTTT. Protein product: CASSITYNSPLHF.

The rearrangement joins TRBV11-3 to TRBJ1-1; D perhaps matches TRBD1 (5 bases). Between the trimmed V and J ends, which lost 4 bases and 4 bases, there was a span of 10 bases. The CDR3 totals 13 residues. Germline V gene data show CDR1 as SGHNT and CDR2 as YENEEA. The CDR3 nucleotides read TGTGCCAGCAGCTCGGGGCTGGGCACTGAAGCTTTCTTT. This encodes CASSSGLGTEAFF.

V gene TRBV27 combines with J gene TRBJ2-3, with TRBD2 matching 7 bases. Germline V gene data show CDR1 as MNHEY and CDR2 as SMNVEV (reference sequence). V was clipped by 1 base and J by 5 bases; unmatched bases: 18. The CDR3 totals 19 residues. CDR3 nucleotide sequence: TGTGCCAGCAGTTTATTTAAAGGAAGCGGGACTAACCGACGAGATACGCAGTATTTT. Its translation: CASSLFKGSGTNRRDTQYF.

The J gene is TRBJ2-1, the V gene TRBV27; 10 bases align to TRBD1. The junction had 3 bases not matched to a gene; V was cut back by 6 bases and J by 1 base. The CDR3 covers 15 residues. The germline V gene has CDR1 MNHEY and CDR2 SMNVEV (reference sequence). The CDR3 spells CASRDRGLSYNEQFF. As DNA, the CDR3 is TGTGCCAGCAGAGACAGGGGGCTTTCCTACAATGAGCAGTTCTTC.

This chain uses TRBV25-1 with TRBJ2-7; no reliable D call. The V gene's germline CDR1 is MGHDK and CDR2 SYGVNS. Trimming cost V 4 bases and J 0 bases, with 7 bases left between them. The CDR3 is 13 amino acids. The CDR3 DNA reads TGTGCCAGCAGTGCCCTTAGCTCCTACGAGCAGTACTTC. Amino acid sequence: CASSALSSYEQYF.

The chain employs TRBV5-4 and TRBJ2-1, with D uncertain. Germline V CDR1 and CDR2: SGHNT, YYREEE (reference sequence). V shed 1 base and J shed 4 bases, with 3 bases lying between them. CDR3 size: 12 residues. In DNA form, the CDR3 reads TGTGCCAGCAGCTTGTGGTACAATGAGCAGTTCTTC. This sequence encodes CASSLWYNEQFF.

This clone was detected a few times. The sample contains more than one DNA sequence encoding this CDR3. This chain joins TRBV15 and TRBJ1-5; no firm D call. The germline CDR1 and CDR2 sequences are LNHNV and YYDKDF (reference sequence). The V end lost 0 bases, the J end lost 0 bases, and 3 bases lay between the germline ends. CDR3 length: 14 amino acids. As DNA, the CDR3 is TGTGCCACCAGCAGAGATAGTAGCAATCAGCCCCAGCATTTT. Protein: CATSRDSSNQPQHF.

The chain couples TRBV15 to TRBJ2-2; possible D gene TRBD2, 5 bases. The germline CDR1 and CDR2 sequences are LNHNV and YYDKDF (reference sequence). The V and J ends lost 5 bases and 5 bases respectively, with 18 bases between them. The CDR3 spans 16 residues. CDR3 sequence (DNA): TGTGCCACCAGCGTTATTAGGACTCCAAGTACCGGGGAGCTGTTTTTT. The encoded protein is CATSVIRTPSTGELFF.

The rearrangement links TRBV27 to TRBJ1-5; unclear D gene. Germline V CDR1 and CDR2: MNHEY, SMNVEV (reference sequence). The V gene lost 5 bases and the J gene lost 0 bases, with 14 bases spanning the gap. The CDR3 spans 16 residues. CDR3 amino acids: CASSAGALFSNQPQHF. The CDR3 nucleotides read TGTGCCAGCAGTGCAGGCGCTCTCTTTAGCAATCAGCCCCAGCATTTT.

The chain's CDR3 is CASSQDLLDHRELFF. The CDR3 DNA is TGTGCCAGCAGCCAAGATCTCTTGGACCACAGGGAGCTGTTTTTT. The rearrangement uses TRBV4-2 and TRBJ2-2; D is unresolved. V shed 0 bases and J shed 9 bases, with 14 bases lying between them. The CDR3 consists of 15 residues. Germline values: CDR1 LGHNA, CDR2 YNFKEQ.

V usage is TRBV6-5 and J usage is TRBJ1-6, with D perhaps matching TRBD1 (5 bases). From germline, CDR1 is MNHEY and CDR2 SVGAGI. CDR3 length equals 16 residues. V gave up 2 bases and J gave up 1 base, with 9 bases separating them. This CDR3 reads CASSYAGASYNSPLHF. Written as DNA, the CDR3 is TGTGCCAGCAGTTACGCTGGGGCGTCCTATAATTCACCCCTCCACTTT.

J is TRBJ2-5 and V is TRBV30, with 8 bases identical to TRBD1. The CDR3 is 15 residues long. J gave up 2 bases and V 2 bases, and 7 bases lay outside the gene matches. The germline CDR1 and CDR2 sequences are GTSNPN and SVGIG (reference sequence). CDR3 region: CAWSKRQGPQETQYF. In DNA form, the CDR3 reads TGTGCCTGGAGTAAAAGACAGGGGCCTCAAGAGACCCAGTACTTC.

This sequence joins TRBV9 and TRBJ2-3; a possible D gene is TRBD2 (5 bases). CDR1 and CDR2 (germline): SGDLS, YYNGEE. Trimming pared 4 bases from V and 6 bases from J, leaving 9 bases between. The CDR3 has 12 residues. DNA of the CDR3: TGTGCCAGCAGCTTCAGCGGTGATACGCAGTATTTT. Amino acids: CASSFSGDTQYF.

The table lists this clone with a few counts. The chain couples TRBV27 to TRBJ1-2; 10 nucleotides match TRBD1. J lost 6 bases, V lost 4 bases, and 5 bases had no gene match. Germline V gene sequence: CDR1 MNHEY, CDR2 SMNVEV (reference sequence). The CDR3 consists of 14 residues. As DNA, the CDR3 is TGTGCCAGCAGTTCCGACAGGGGGCCCGATGGCTACACCTTC. Amino acids: CASSSDRGPDGYTF.

J is TRBJ2-5 and V is TRBV5-1, with D possibly TRBD1 on 6 matching bases. Germline V gives CDR1 SGHRS, CDR2 YFSETQ. This CDR3 has 14 residues. V lost 3 bases, J lost 2 bases, and 11 bases lay in between. The CDR3 here is CASSSWTAQETQYF. The CDR3 DNA follows: TGCGCCAGCAGCTCTTGGACAGCGCAAGAGACCCAGTACTTC.

The count of this clone is one. This chain joins TRBV6-5 and TRBJ2-6, with TRBD1 identical over 8 bases. CDR3 length: 14 residues. V lost 7 bases to trimming and J lost 2 bases; unmatched junction nucleotides: 1. The germline CDR1 and CDR2 sequences are MNHEY and SVGAGI. This CDR3 reads CASKTGAGANVLTF. The DNA of the CDR3 is TGTGCCAGCAAGACAGGGGCTGGGGCCAACGTCCTGACTTTC.

V gene TRBV5-4 combines with J gene TRBJ1-2, with TRBD1 matching 7 bases. J lost 4 bases, V lost 4 bases, and 4 bases had no gene match. Germline V gene sequence: CDR1 SGHNT, CDR2 YYREEE (reference sequence). This CDR3 has 13 amino acids. The CDR3 region is CASSPDRAYGYTF. The CDR3 DNA is TGTGCCAGCAGCCCAGACAGGGCCTATGGCTACACCTTC.

About this clone itself: This same CDR3 is encoded by further DNA sequences in the sample. The chain recombines TRBV30 with TRBJ1-2; no firm D call. V lost 0 bases, J lost 4 bases, and 3 bases lay in between. The CDR3 length is 11 residues. Germline CDR1 GTSNPN, CDR2 SVGIG (reference sequence). The CDR3 DNA reads as TGTGCCTGGAGTGTGGGCTATGGCTACACCTTC. It translates to CAWSVGYGYTF.

This rearrangement joins TRBV7-9 to TRBJ2-2; 9 nucleotides agree with TRBD2. CDR3 length: 16 amino acids. Trimming removed 3 bases from V and 4 bases from J; junction bases left unmatched: 6. Germline V gives CDR1 SEHNR, CDR2 FQNEAQ (reference sequence). In nucleotides, the CDR3 is TGTGCCAGCAGCTTGCGGCGGGAGGGCCGCACCGGGGAGCTGTTTTTT. The encoded protein is CASSLRREGRTGELFF. Full variable domain (rest looked up from reference TRBV7-9 and TRBJ2-2): DTGVSQNPRHKITKRGQNVTFRCDPISEHNRLYWYRQTLGQGPEFLTYFQNEAQLEKSRLLSDRFSAERPKGSFSTLEIQRTEQGDSAMYLCASSLRREGRTGELFFGEGSRLTVL.

CDR3 region: CASSLQLGTLNTEAFF. CDR3 nucleotides: TGTGCCAGCAGCTTACAGCTGGGGACTTTGAACACTGAAGCTTTCTTT. The V and J genes are TRBV7-2 and TRBJ1-1; D may be TRBD1 (5 bases). Germline CDR1 reads SGHTA; CDR2 reads FQGNSA. V dropped 2 bases and J dropped 0 bases, with 13 bases sitting between them. The CDR3 has 16 amino acids. Looking up the rest from reference TRBV7-2 and TRBJ1-1 gives the full variable domain: GAGVSQSPSNKVTEKGKDVELRCDPISGHTALYWYRQSLGQGLEFLIYFQGNSAPDKSGLPSDRFSAERTGGSVSTLTIQRTQQEDSAVYLCASSLQLGTLNTEAFFGQGTRLTVV.

The V and J genes are TRBV5-1 and TRBJ1-1; no clear D. V was shortened by 0 bases and J by 0 bases, with 12 bases between the two germline ends. The length of the CDR3 is 16 residues. CDR1 is SGHRS and CDR2 is YFSETQ in the germline V gene. The CDR3 DNA sequence: TGCGCCAGCAGCTTGGGTACGGAATTCATGAACACTGAAGCTTTCTTT. This encodes CASSLGTEFMNTEAFF.

The CDR3 nucleotides are TGTGCCAGCAGCCCCCGTCAGGGTTGGGAGCAGTACTTC. Encoded protein: CASSPRQGWEQYF. The gene calls are TRBV7-2 and TRBJ2-7; tentative D call: TRBD1 (5 bases). With 5 bases removed from V and 7 bases from J, the gap between germline ends came to 15 bases. CDR3 length: 13 amino acids. Germline V gene sequence: CDR1 SGHTA, CDR2 FQGNSA.

This chain joins TRBV6-5 and TRBJ1-6; TRBD1 agrees at 9 bases. This CDR3 contains 15 residues. J was trimmed by 10 bases and V by 5 bases; bases with no gene match: 9. Germline CDR1 and CDR2: MNHEY and SVGAGI. Here the CDR3 reads CASSQWDRAGSPLHF. The CDR3 DNA reads as TGTGCCAGCAGTCAATGGGACAGGGCGGGCTCACCCCTCCACTTT.

The rearrangement links TRBV6-6 to TRBJ1-1; unclear D gene. Trimming shortened V by 6 bases and J by 0 bases, and 8 bases separated the two germline ends. Germline V gene lookup returns CDR1 MNHNY and CDR2 SVGAGI (reference sequence). The CDR3 consists of 13 residues. CDR3 nucleotide sequence: TGTGCCAGCAGCACCGGAATGAACACTGAAGCTTTCTTT. This gives the protein CASSTGMNTEAFF.

The chain uses TRBV11-2 and TRBJ2-7; the D call may be TRBD1 or TRBD2 (6 bases each). Trimming took off 1 base at V and 0 bases at J, with 13 bases between the two ends. The V gene's germline CDR1 is SGHAT and CDR2 FQNNGV. CDR3 length equals 16 residues. The CDR3, as DNA: TGTGCCAGCAGCTTAGGGAGGGGGACAACCTCCTACGAGCAGTACTTC. Translating gives CASSLGRGTTSYEQYF.

CDR3 bases: TGCGCCAGCAGCCCCCGGGCGGTAAGGGGTGCAGATACGCAGTATTTT. Translation gives CASSPRAVRGADTQYF. The V and J genes are TRBV5-1 and TRBJ2-3; the D gene is possibly TRBD1 (5 bases). The germline V gene has CDR1 SGHRS and CDR2 YFSETQ. The CDR3 consists of 16 residues. V lost 4 bases and J 4 bases, leaving 19 bases between the germline ends.